The TCR beta chain under discussion was sequenced for a study of blood T cell repertoires in COVID-19. The overall study: Sites in the United States, Italy and Spain provided acute and convalescent COVID-19 samples.

Researchers sorted participants into cohorts using their self-reported clinical history. What the recovered Cohort 3 donors had was two negative PCRs, clearance, or symptom resolution. Clones were sequenced by immunoSEQ multiplex PCR, and TCRdb holds only the in-frame ones, with some missing. The sample lists fewer than 400,000 clones; over 80% were seen once. This CDR3 is built from 16 residues. J gave up 6 bases and V 3 bases, and 12 bases lay outside the gene matches. Germline values: CDR1 SGHTS, CDR2 YDEGEE. The sequence derives from a young woman who had recovered from COVID-19. The rearrangement joins TRBV5-8 to TRBJ1-2, with 9 nucleotides matching TRBD1. Sequencing was carried out using PBMCs or T cells enriched from blood (not recorded which). CDR3 sequence reads: CASSSRYRGRINGYTF. The CDR3, as DNA: TGTGCCAGCAGCTCGCGGTACAGGGGGCGAATCAATGGCTACACCTTC.